This T cell receptor beta chain is from a study of blood T cells in healthy people across ages. The study's findings and limits: In these data, TCR beta diversity tracked strongly with naive T cell percentage. Diversity figures derived from one million T cells were judged to underestimate the true value.

As concerns this clonotype: Its antigen remains unknown.

Sample-barcoded 5' priming and a J-beta primer mix drove a second PCR of roughly 6 to 12 cycles. TCRdb fed the 5' RACE reads into MiXCR, producing one record per CDR3 protein. The table records hundreds of thousands of distinct CDR3 sequences, under 25% of them present only once. This CDR3 has 15 residues. Germline loops: CDR1 MDHEN, CDR2 SYDVKM. Sequencing was performed on blood. This sequence originates from a man in his 70s in good health. The gene calls are TRBV28 and TRBJ2-1; D possibly corresponds to TRBD2 (5 bases). The DNA matches TRBJ2-7 better at its end, which makes the J call doubtful. The CDR3 is CASSPGASRYYEQYF. The DNA for the CDR3 is TGTGCCAGCAGTCCCGGAGCTAGCCGATACTACGAGCAGTACTTC.